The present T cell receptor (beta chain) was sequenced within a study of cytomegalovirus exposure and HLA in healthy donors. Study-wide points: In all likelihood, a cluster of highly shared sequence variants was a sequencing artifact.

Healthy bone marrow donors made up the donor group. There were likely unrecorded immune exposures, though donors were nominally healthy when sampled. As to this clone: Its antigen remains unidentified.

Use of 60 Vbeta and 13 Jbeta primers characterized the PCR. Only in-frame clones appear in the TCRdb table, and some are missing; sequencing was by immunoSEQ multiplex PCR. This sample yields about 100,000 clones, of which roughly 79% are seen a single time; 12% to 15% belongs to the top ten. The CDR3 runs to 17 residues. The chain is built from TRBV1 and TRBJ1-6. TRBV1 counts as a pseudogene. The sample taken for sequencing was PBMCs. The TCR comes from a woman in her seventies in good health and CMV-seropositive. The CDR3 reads CTSSQPPTVEGHSPLHF. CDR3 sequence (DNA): TGCACCAGCAGCCAACCCCCGACGGTGGAGGGTCATTCACCCCTCCACTTT.